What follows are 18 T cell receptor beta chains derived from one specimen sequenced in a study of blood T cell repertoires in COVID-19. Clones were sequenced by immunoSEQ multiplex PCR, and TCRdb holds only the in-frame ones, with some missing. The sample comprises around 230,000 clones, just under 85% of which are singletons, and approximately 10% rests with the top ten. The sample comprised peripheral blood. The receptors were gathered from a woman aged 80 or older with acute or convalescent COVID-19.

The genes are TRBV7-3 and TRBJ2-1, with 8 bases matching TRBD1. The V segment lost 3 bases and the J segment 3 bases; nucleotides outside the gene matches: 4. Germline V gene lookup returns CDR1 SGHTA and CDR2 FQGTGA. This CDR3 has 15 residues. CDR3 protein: CASSFTGGVYNEQFF. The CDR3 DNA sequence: TGTGCCAGCAGCTTCACAGGGGGTGTCTACAATGAGCAGTTCTTC.

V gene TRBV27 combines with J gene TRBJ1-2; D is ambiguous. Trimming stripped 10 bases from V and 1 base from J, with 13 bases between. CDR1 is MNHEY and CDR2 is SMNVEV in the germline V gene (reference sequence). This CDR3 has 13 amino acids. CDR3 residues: CATRRGINYGYTF. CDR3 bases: TGTGCCACCCGAAGAGGGATTAACTATGGCTACACCTTC.

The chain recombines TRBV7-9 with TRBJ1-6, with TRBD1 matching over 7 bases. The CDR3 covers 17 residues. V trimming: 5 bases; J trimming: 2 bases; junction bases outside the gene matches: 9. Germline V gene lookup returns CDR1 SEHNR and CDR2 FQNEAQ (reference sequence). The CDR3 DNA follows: TGTGCCAGCAGCCCGACAGGGTTGGTTCCCTATAATTCACCCCTCCACTTT. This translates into CASSPTGLVPYNSPLHF.

The CDR3 DNA sequence: TGTGCCAGCAGCCAATCGAGTGTCCCGGGACAGGGGAATGAAAAACTGTTTTTT. Translation gives CASSQSSVPGQGNEKLFF. The chain has TRBV16 and TRBJ1-4; TRBD1 aligns across 10 bases. The CDR3 is 18 residues long. CDR1 is KGHSY, CDR2 FQNENV, per germline. Unmatched junction bases numbered 9, after V lost 0 bases and J lost 5 bases. Using reference TRBV16 and TRBJ1-4 for the parts outside the CDR3, the full variable domain is GEEVAQTPKHLVRGEGQKAKLYCAPIKGHSYVFWYQQVLKNEFKFLISFQNENVFDETGMPKERFSAKCLPNSPCSLEIQATKLEDSAVYFCASSQSSVPGQGNEKLFFGSGTQLSVL.

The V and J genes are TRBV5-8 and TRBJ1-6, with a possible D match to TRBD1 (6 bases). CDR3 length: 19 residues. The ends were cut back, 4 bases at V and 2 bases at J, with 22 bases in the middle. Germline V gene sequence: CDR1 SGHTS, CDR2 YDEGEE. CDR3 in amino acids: CASSRKRTGGAPYNSPLHF. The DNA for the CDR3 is TGTGCCAGCAGCCGGAAGAGAACGGGGGGCGCCCCCTATAATTCACCCCTCCACTTT.

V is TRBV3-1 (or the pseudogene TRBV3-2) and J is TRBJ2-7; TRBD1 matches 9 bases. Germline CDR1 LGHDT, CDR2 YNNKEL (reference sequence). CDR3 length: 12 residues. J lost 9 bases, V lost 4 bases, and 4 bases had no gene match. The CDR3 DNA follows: TGTGCCAGCAGCCGGACAGGGGTTAGGCAGTACTTC. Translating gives CASSRTGVRQYF.

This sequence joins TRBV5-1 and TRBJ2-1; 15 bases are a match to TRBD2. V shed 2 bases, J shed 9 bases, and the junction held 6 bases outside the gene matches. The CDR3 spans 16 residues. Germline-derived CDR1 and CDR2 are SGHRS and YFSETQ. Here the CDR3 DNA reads TGCGCCAGCAGCTTAGGGACTAGCGGGGGGTCCCTTGAGCAGTTCTTC. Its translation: CASSLGTSGGSLEQFF.

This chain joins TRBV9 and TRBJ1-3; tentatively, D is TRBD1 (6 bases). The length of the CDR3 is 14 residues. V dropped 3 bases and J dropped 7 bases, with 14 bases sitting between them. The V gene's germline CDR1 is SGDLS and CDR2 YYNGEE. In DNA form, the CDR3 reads TGTGCCAGCAGCGCTACAGGGAGTAGTAACACCATATATTTT. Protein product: CASSATGSSNTIYF.

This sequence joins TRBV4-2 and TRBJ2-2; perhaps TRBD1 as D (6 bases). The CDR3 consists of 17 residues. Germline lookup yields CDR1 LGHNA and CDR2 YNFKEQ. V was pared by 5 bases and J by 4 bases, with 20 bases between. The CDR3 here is CASSTSTGTWGTGELFF. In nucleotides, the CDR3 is TGTGCCAGCAGCACTTCTACAGGGACCTGGGGCACCGGGGAGCTGTTTTTT.

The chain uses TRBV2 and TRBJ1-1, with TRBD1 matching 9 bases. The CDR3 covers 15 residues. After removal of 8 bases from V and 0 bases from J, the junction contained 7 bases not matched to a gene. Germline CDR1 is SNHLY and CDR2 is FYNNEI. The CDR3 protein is CASGPGQGMNTEAFF. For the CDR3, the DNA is TGTGCCAGCGGGCCGGGACAGGGTATGAACACTGAAGCTTTCTTT.

In nucleotides, the CDR3 is TGCGCCAGCAGTAACGGGGAAAAACTGTTTTTT. It encodes CASSNGEKLFF. The chain joins TRBV5-1 to TRBJ1-4; unclear D gene. V shed 5 bases and J shed 8 bases, with 7 bases lying between them. CDR1 and CDR2 from the germline V gene are SGHRS and YFSETQ. The CDR3 consists of 11 residues. Based on the CDR3 plus reference TRBV5-1 and TRBJ1-4, the full variable domain is KAGVTQTPRYLIKTRGQQVTLSCSPISGHRSVSWYQQTPGQGLQFLFEYFSETQRNKGNFPGRFSGRQFSNSRSEMNVSTLELGDSALYLCASSNGEKLFFGSGTQLSVL.

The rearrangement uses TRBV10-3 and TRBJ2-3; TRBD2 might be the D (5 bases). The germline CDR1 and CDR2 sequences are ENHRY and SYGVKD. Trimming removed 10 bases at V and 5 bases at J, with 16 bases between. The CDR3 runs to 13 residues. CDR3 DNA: TGTGCCAAAGCCCGGGATCTGGGAGATACGCAGTATTTT. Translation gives CAKARDLGDTQYF.

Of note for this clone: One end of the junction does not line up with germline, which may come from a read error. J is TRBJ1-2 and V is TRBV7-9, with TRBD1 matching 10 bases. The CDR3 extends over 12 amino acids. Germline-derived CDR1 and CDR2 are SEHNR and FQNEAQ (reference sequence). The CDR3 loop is CASSSGTGEEAF. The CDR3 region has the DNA TGTGCCAGCAGCTCCGGGACAGGGGAGGAGGCCTTC. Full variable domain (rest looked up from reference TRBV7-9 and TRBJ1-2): DTGVSQNPRHKITKRGQNVTFRCDPISEHNRLYWYRQTLGQGPEFLTYFQNEAQLEKSRLLSDRFSAERPKGSFSTLEIQRTEQGDSAMYLCASSSGTGEEAFGSGTRLTVV.

CDR3 DNA: TGTGCCAGCAGACCGGGACTAGCGGGGGGGCCAGATACGCAGTATTTT. This encodes CASRPGLAGGPDTQYF. The V call is TRBV2, the J call TRBJ2-3; 16 bases are a match to TRBD2. The germline CDR1 and CDR2 sequences are SNHLY and FYNNEI. CDR3 length: 16 residues. The J segment lost 4 bases and the V segment lost 6 bases, leaving 4 bases of the junction unmatched.

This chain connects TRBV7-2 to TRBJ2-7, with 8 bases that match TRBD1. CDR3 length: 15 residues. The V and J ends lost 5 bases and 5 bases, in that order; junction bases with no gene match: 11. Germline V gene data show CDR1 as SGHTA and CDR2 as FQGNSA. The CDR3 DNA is TGTGCCAGCAGCACACAGGGGGTGATCGTCGACGAGCAGTACTTC. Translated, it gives CASSTQGVIVDEQYF. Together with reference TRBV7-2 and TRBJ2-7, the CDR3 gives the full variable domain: GAGVSQSPSNKVTEKGKDVELRCDPISGHTALYWYRQSLGQGLEFLIYFQGNSAPDKSGLPSDRFSAERTGGSVSTLTIQRTQQEDSAVYLCASSTQGVIVDEQYFGPGTRLTVT.

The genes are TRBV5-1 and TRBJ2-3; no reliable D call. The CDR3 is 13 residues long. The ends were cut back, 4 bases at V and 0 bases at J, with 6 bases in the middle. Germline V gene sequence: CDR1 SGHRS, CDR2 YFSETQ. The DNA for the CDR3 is TGCGCCAGCAGCCATACAAGCACAGATACGCAGTATTTT. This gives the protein CASSHTSTDTQYF.

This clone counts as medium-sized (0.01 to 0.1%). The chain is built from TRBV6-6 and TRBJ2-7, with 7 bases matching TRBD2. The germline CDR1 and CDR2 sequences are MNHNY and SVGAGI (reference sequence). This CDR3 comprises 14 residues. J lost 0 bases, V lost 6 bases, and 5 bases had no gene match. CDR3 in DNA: TGTGCCAGCAGATCTAGCGGAGCCTCCTACGAGCAGTACTTC. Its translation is CASRSSGASYEQYF.

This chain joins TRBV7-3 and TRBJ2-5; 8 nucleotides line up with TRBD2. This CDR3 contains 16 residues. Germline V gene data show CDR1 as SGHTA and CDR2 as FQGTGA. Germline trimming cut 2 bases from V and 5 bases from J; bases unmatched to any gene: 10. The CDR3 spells CASSLFGTSRRETQYF. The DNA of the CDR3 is TGTGCCAGCAGCTTATTTGGGACTAGTCGGAGGGAGACCCAGTACTTC.